These 20 T cell receptor beta chains share one sample of origin, sequenced in a study of blood T cell repertoires in COVID-19. Assay: immunoSEQ multiplex PCR; the TCRdb copy retains only in-frame clones and omits some. This sample carries 150,000 to 200,000 clones, about 90% of them seen once, and the ten largest clones take 0.95% to 1.5%. The sequenced sample was PBMCs or T cells enriched from blood (not recorded which). These receptors were collected from a human donor with acute COVID-19. The donor label of this sample is uncertain.

The V and J genes are TRBV10-3 and TRBJ2-7; 9 nucleotides agree with TRBD1. The CDR3 length is 15 residues. Germline V lookup: CDR1 ENHRY, CDR2 SYGVKD. The junction had 8 bases not matched to a gene; V was cut back by 2 bases and J by 6 bases. The CDR3 nucleotides are TGTGCCATCAGTGAGACGGGACAGGGAGGGCCCGAGCAGTACTTC. It is translated as CAISETGQGGPEQYF.

This chain links TRBV10-3 with TRBJ2-1, with D tentatively TRBD1 (6 bases). The V gene's germline CDR1 is ENHRY and CDR2 SYGVKD. The CDR3 contains 13 residues. The V end was cut by 4 bases, the J end by 6 bases, with 10 bases between. Here the CDR3 DNA reads TGTGCCATCAGTGTTTTAGGGGGCAATGAGCAGTTCTTC. Its protein is CAISVLGGNEQFF.

V gene TRBV6-2 or TRBV6-3 combines with J gene TRBJ2-1; 10 bases are a match to TRBD2. Germline CDR1 and CDR2: MNHEY and SVGEGT. The CDR3 has 13 residues. V dropped 5 bases and J dropped 10; count of bases not matched to a gene: 5. CDR3 in amino acids: CASSTSGAGEQFF. The DNA for the CDR3 is TGTGCCAGCAGTACTAGCGGGGCGGGAGAGCAGTTCTTC.

The rearrangement uses TRBV6-5 and TRBJ1-2; D is unresolved. The CDR3 is made up of 13 amino acids. Germline loops: CDR1 MNHEY, CDR2 SVGAGI. The germline V and J ends were trimmed by 9 bases and 0 bases, with 11 bases remaining between them. CDR3 residues: CASAAGANYGYTF. DNA for the CDR3: TGTGCCAGTGCAGCGGGAGCTAACTATGGCTACACCTTC.

This chain connects TRBV9 to TRBJ2-2; 10 bases are a match to TRBD1. Unmatched junction bases numbered 11, after V lost 4 bases and J lost 5 bases. The CDR3 loop spans 17 amino acids. Germline V gene data show CDR1 as SGDLS and CDR2 as YYNGEE. CDR3 bases: TGTGCCAGCAGCCCCCGATTGGACAGGGGGAAGACCGGGGAGCTGTTTTTT. Translated: CASSPRLDRGKTGELFF. Together with reference TRBV9 and TRBJ2-2, the CDR3 gives the full variable domain: DSGVTQTPKHLITATGQRVTLRCSPRSGDLSVYWYQQSLDQGLQFLIQYYNGEERAKGNILERFSAQQFPDLHSELNLSSLELGDSALYFCASSPRLDRGKTGELFFGEGSRLTVL.

The chain is built from TRBV19 and TRBJ1-5, with D possibly being TRBD1 (6 bases). The length of the CDR3 is 14 residues. V lost 6 bases and J lost 6, with 15 bases in between. Germline V gives CDR1 LNHDA, CDR2 SQIVND (reference sequence). The CDR3 DNA is TGTGCCAGTAGCGGAACAGGGCGTAGTCAGCCCCAGCATTTT. Translated, it gives CASSGTGRSQPQHF.

This clone was counted a few times. V usage is TRBV7-9 and J usage is TRBJ1-1; 7 nucleotides match TRBD1. Germline V gene lookup returns CDR1 SEHNR and CDR2 FQNEAQ (reference sequence). Losses at the gene ends were 1 base for V and 3 bases for J; bases not matched to a gene: 5. This CDR3 has 15 residues. The CDR3 nucleotides are TGTGCCAGCAGCTTAGTTGCAGGGGGTCACACTGAAGCTTTCTTT. It translates to CASSLVAGGHTEAFF.

The chain joins TRBV27 to TRBJ2-7, with TRBD1 matching over 10 bases. Germline V gives CDR1 MNHEY, CDR2 SMNVEV (reference sequence). This CDR3 has 15 amino acids. Trimming removed 5 bases from V and 3 bases from J; junction bases left unmatched: 7. The CDR3 bases are TGTGCCAGCAGTGGTCCGACAGGGGGCATCTACGAGCAGTACTTC. This codes for CASSGPTGGIYEQYF.

In its sample, this clone was seen once. The genes are TRBV4-2 and TRBJ1-4, with 11 bases fitting TRBD1. This CDR3 is 16 amino acids long. Looked up from germline, CDR1 is LGHNA and CDR2 is YNFKEQ. V gave up 3 bases and J gave up 8 bases; unmatched junction bases: 8. CDR3 loop: CASSQEPGQGGEKLFF. As DNA, the CDR3 is TGTGCCAGCAGCCAGGAACCGGGACAGGGGGGCGAAAAACTGTTTTTT.

The chain has TRBV7-2 and TRBJ2-3; TRBD2 agrees at 10 bases. CDR1 is SGHTA, CDR2 FQGNSA, per germline. Trimming cost V 5 bases and J 0 bases; bases outside gene matches: 5. The CDR3 is made up of 16 amino acids. The CDR3 loop is CASSARAGGSTDTQYF. CDR3 DNA sequence: TGTGCCAGCAGCGCAAGAGCGGGGGGGAGCACAGATACGCAGTATTTT.

The chain is built from TRBV5-4 and TRBJ1-2, with D hard to call. Germline CDR1 reads SGHNT; CDR2 reads YYREEE (reference sequence). Trimming removed 1 base at V and 6 bases at J, with 13 bases between. CDR3 length equals 14 residues. Here the CDR3 reads CASSLSGSGHGYTF. The DNA of the CDR3 is TGTGCCAGCAGCTTGTCGGGGAGCGGGCATGGCTACACCTTC.

V is TRBV24-1 and J is TRBJ2-1; 8 bases align to TRBD2. The germline V gene encodes CDR1 KGHDR and CDR2 SFDVKD. The CDR3 totals 14 residues. Trimming took 10 bases from V and 3 from J; bases not matched to a gene: 7. This CDR3 reads CATNSGDGYNEQFF. The CDR3 DNA reads as TGTGCCACAAATAGCGGGGACGGCTACAATGAGCAGTTCTTC.

The rearrangement uses TRBV5-1 and TRBJ1-1; D call uncertain. Germline-derived CDR1 and CDR2 are SGHRS and YFSETQ. This CDR3 is 13 amino acids long. V shed 0 bases and J shed 6 bases, with 9 bases lying between them. The CDR3 region is CASSLGGYAEAFF. The CDR3 nucleotides are TGCGCCAGCAGCTTGGGCGGGTACGCTGAAGCTTTCTTT.

This chain links TRBV13 with TRBJ2-3; 15 bases are shared with TRBD2. Germline V CDR1 and CDR2: PRHDT, FYEKMQ (reference sequence). Trimming removed 0 bases from V and 4 bases from J; junction bases left unmatched: 5. This CDR3 region has 18 residues. CDR3 DNA: TGTGCCAGCAGCTTAGGGGGACTAGCGGGGGGAACCCCAGATACGCAGTATTTT. Translated, it gives CASSLGGLAGGTPDTQYF.

V and J are TRBV6-1 and TRBJ1-1; tentative D call: TRBD1 (6 bases). With 0 bases removed from V and 8 bases from J, the gap between germline ends came to 13 bases. Germline assignment: CDR1 MNHNS and CDR2 SASEGT. The CDR3 sequence is 14 residues long. The CDR3 loop reads CASSEALGAAEAFF. The CDR3 bases are TGTGCCAGCAGTGAAGCGCTGGGGGCAGCCGAAGCTTTCTTT.

This chain joins TRBV18 and TRBJ2-5; D call uncertain. The CDR3 has 11 residues. Per germline, CDR1 KGHSH and CDR2 LQKENI. The germline V and J ends were trimmed by 2 bases and 5 bases, with 3 bases remaining between them. The CDR3 sequence is CASSPEETQYF. CDR3 nucleotide sequence: TGTGCCAGCTCACCAGAGGAGACCCAGTACTTC.

V usage is TRBV7-2 and J usage is TRBJ2-1, with 14 bases that match TRBD2. The germline CDR1 and CDR2 sequences are SGHTA and FQGNSA. There are 17 residues in the CDR3. With 2 bases clipped from V and 8 bases from J, the junction kept 8 bases outside the gene matches. CDR3 sequence (DNA): TGTGCCAGCAGCTTACATAGGACTAGCGGGGGGTCGGATGAGCAGTTCTTC. This gives the protein CASSLHRTSGGSDEQFF.

The chain is built from TRBV24-1 and TRBJ1-2; D remains unclear. V shed 9 bases and J shed 0 bases, with 16 bases lying between them. Germline CDR1 reads KGHDR; CDR2 reads SFDVKD. This CDR3 is built from 15 residues. As DNA, the CDR3 is TGTGCCACCCCTAGCCGGCAGGCATCTAACTATGGCTACACCTTC. Translating it yields CATPSRQASNYGYTF.

CDR3 protein: CASSLTSGVLKGYEQYF. In DNA form, the CDR3 reads TGTGCCAGCAGCTTAACTAGCGGGGTACTAAAGGGCTACGAGCAGTACTTC. The chain employs TRBV11-2 and TRBJ2-7; 10 nucleotides match TRBD2. The CDR3 runs to 17 residues. With 2 bases clipped from V and 3 bases from J, the junction kept 10 bases outside the gene matches. Germline CDR1 is SGHAT and CDR2 is FQNNGV.

The V gene is TRBV6-2 or TRBV6-3, the J gene TRBJ2-3; 14 bases are shared with TRBD2. The V gene's germline CDR1 is MNHEY and CDR2 SVGEGT. The ends lost 4 bases at V and 4 bases at J; junction bases unmatched: 7. The CDR3 covers 17 residues. The CDR3 protein is CASSSRLAGGLADTQYF. The CDR3 DNA reads TGTGCCAGCAGTTCGAGACTAGCGGGGGGGCTGGCAGATACGCAGTATTTT.